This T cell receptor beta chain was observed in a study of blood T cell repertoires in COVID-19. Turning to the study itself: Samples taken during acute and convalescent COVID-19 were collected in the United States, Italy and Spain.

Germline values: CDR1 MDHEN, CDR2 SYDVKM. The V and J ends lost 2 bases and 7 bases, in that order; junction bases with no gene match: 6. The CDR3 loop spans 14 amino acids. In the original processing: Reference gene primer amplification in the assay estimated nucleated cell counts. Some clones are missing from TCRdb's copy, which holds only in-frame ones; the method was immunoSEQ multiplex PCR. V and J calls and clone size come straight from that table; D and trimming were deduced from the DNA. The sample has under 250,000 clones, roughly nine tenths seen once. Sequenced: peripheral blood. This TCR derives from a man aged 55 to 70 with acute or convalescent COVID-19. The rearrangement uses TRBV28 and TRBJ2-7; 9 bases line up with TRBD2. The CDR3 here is CASSLLAGPIEQYF. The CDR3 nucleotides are TGTGCCAGCAGTTTACTAGCGGGGCCCATAGAGCAGTACTTC. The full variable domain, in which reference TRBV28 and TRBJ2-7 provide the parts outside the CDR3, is DVKVTQSSRYLVKRTGEKVFLECVQDMDHENMFWYRQDPGLGLRLIYFSYDVKMKEKGDIPEGYSVSREKKERFSLILESASTNQTSMYLCASSLLAGPIEQYFGPGTRLTVT.